Presented here are 27 T cell receptor beta chains from one specimen sequenced in a study of blood T cells in healthy people across ages. Through a sample-barcoded 5' primer and a J-beta primer mix, a second PCR was run for roughly 6 to 12 cycles. Each CDR3 protein gets one entry after TCRdb re-called the 5' RACE reads with MiXCR. The profile shows 1.4 million or so distinct CDR3 sequences, around 40% of them singletons. The sequencing sample was made of blood. The receptors shown here come from a woman aged 18-29 years in good health.

This clonotype has just a few counts. As DNA, the CDR3 is TGTGCCAGCAGCTTAGGGCAGGGGGAGGCAGATACGCAGTATTTT. Encoded protein: CASSLGQGEADTQYF. The rearrangement uses TRBV7-9 and TRBJ2-3; possibly TRBD1 for D (7 bases). Germline CDR1 is SEHNR and CDR2 is FQNEAQ (reference sequence). The CDR3 length is 15 residues. The V end was cut by 1 base, the J end by 4 bases, with 12 bases between.

The rearrangement uses TRBV2 and TRBJ1-5; D possibly corresponds to TRBD1 (5 bases). This CDR3 has 15 amino acids. Per germline, CDR1 SNHLY and CDR2 FYNNEI. V lost 7 bases, J lost 2 bases, and 15 bases lay in between. The CDR3 DNA reads TGTGCCAGCAACCCAGACAGAGGGGGCAATCAGCCCCAGCATTTT. Translation: CASNPDRGGNQPQHF.

This clonotype has more than one count but fewer than ten. V gene TRBV7-9 combines with J gene TRBJ2-1; 7 bases align to TRBD1. This CDR3 comprises 13 residues. V dropped 6 bases and J dropped 5; count of bases not matched to a gene: 4. Germline values: CDR1 SEHNR, CDR2 FQNEAQ (reference sequence). The CDR3 spells CASRQGQHNEQFF. The CDR3 DNA follows: TGTGCCAGCAGGCAGGGACAGCACAATGAGCAGTTCTTC.

The rearrangement uses TRBV27 and TRBJ2-7; D is uncertain. Between the trimmed V and J ends, which lost 5 bases and 4 bases, there was a span of 12 bases. Germline CDR1 is MNHEY and CDR2 is SMNVEV (reference sequence). The CDR3 runs 13 residues. The CDR3 nucleotides are TGTGCCAGCAGTCCCCGGCATGGGTACGAGCAGTACTTC. It yields the protein CASSPRHGYEQYF.

This chain's CDR3 is CSARAGEAETQYF. The CDR3 DNA reads TGCAGTGCTAGAGCGGGAGAAGCAGAGACCCAGTACTTC. The gene calls are TRBV20-1 and TRBJ2-5, with a tentative D call TRBD2 (6 bases). With 1 base removed from V and 4 bases from J, the gap between germline ends came to 10 bases. Germline lookup yields CDR1 DFQATT and CDR2 SNEGSKA (reference sequence). The CDR3 is made up of 13 amino acids.

The CDR3 DNA sequence: TGCAGTGCCGCGCCAACCTCCTATGGCTACACCTTC. Translated: CSAAPTSYGYTF. The gene calls are TRBV20-1 and TRBJ1-2; D unresolved. Between the trimmed V and J ends, which lost 6 bases and 4 bases, there was a span of 12 bases. The CDR3 loop spans 12 amino acids. Germline assignment: CDR1 DFQATT and CDR2 SNEGSKA (reference sequence).

The rearrangement links TRBV7-9 to TRBJ2-3; no reliable D call. Between the trimmed V and J ends, which lost 8 bases and 6 bases, there was a span of 9 bases. Germline V gives CDR1 SEHNR, CDR2 FQNEAQ (reference sequence). CDR3 length: 11 residues. The CDR3 bases are TGTGCCAGCTGCCTTTCGGATACGCAGTATTTT. It yields the protein CASCLSDTQYF.

Turning to this clonotype: This likely stems from a read error, as it lies one base from a far larger clone. This chain uses TRBV9 with TRBJ2-3, with 12 bases lining up with TRBD2. The CDR3 has 14 amino acids. The germline CDR1 and CDR2 sequences are SGDLS and YYNGEE. V trimming: 7 bases; J trimming: 3 bases; junction bases outside the gene matches: 3. For the CDR3, the DNA is TGTGCCAGCGGCGGGACTAGCGGGACAGATACGCAGTATTTT. Translating gives CASGGTSGTDTQYF.

The J gene is TRBJ2-1, the V gene TRBV12-3 or TRBV12-4; no definite D call. V gave up 5 bases and J gave up 12 bases, with 11 bases separating them. The CDR3 is 11 amino acids. CDR3 sequence (DNA): TGTGCCAGCAGTACCTCAGCAGGGCAGTTCTTC. Translating it yields CASSTSAGQFF.

A single count supports this clonotype. The rearrangement uses TRBV5-5 and TRBJ1-1; D remains ambiguous. Germline CDR1 is SGHKS and CDR2 is YYEKEE (reference sequence). The CDR3 totals 13 residues. Trimming pared 0 bases from V and 7 bases from J, leaving 10 bases between. CDR3 nucleotide sequence: TGTGCCAGCAGCTTGGTAGTGCCCTTTGAAGCTTTCTTT. This gives the protein CASSLVVPFEAFF. Drawing the rest from reference TRBV5-5 and TRBJ1-1, the complete variable domain is DAGVTQSPTHLIKTRGQQVTLRCSPISGHKSVSWYQQVLGQGPQFIFQYYEKEERGRGNFPDRFSARQFPNYSSELNVNALLLGDSALYLCASSLVVPFEAFFGQGTRLTVV.

The rearrangement joins TRBV5-1 to TRBJ2-3; D gene ambiguous. Germline V CDR1 and CDR2: SGHRS, YFSETQ. The ends were cut back, 0 bases at V and 5 bases at J, with 10 bases in the middle. This CDR3 has 14 amino acids. The CDR3: CASSLVLGQDTQYF. The CDR3 DNA follows: TGCGCCAGCAGCTTGGTCCTAGGGCAAGATACGCAGTATTTT.

This clonotype was observed a few times. The chain has TRBV7-2 and TRBJ2-3; 7 bases are a match to TRBD1. With V trimmed by 2 bases and J by 0 bases, 2 bases remained unmatched. Germline V gene lookup returns CDR1 SGHTA and CDR2 FQGNSA. CDR3 size: 15 residues. The CDR3 here is CASSLRGQSTDTQYF. DNA for the CDR3: TGTGCCAGCAGCTTAAGGGGACAGAGCACAGATACGCAGTATTTT.

This clonotype was observed a few times. The CDR3 DNA follows: TGCGCCAGCAGCTTGGGGGACTCCTATGATATCTCCTACAATGAGCAGTTCTTC. Its protein is CASSLGDSYDISYNEQFF. This chain links TRBV5-1 with TRBJ2-1; maybe TRBD2 (6 bases). The CDR3 consists of 18 residues. The ends were cut back, 0 bases at V and 0 bases at J, with 16 bases in the middle. CDR1 and CDR2 (germline): SGHRS, YFSETQ.

This clonotype came up a few times. The V and J genes are TRBV14 and TRBJ2-2, with 9 bases that match TRBD2. The CDR3 runs 16 residues. Germline CDR1 and CDR2: SGHDN and FVKESK. The junction had 10 bases not matched to a gene; V was cut back by 5 bases and J by 6 bases. The CDR3 sequence: CASSRRLAASSGELFF. The CDR3 DNA is TGTGCCAGCAGCAGACGACTAGCGGCCTCCTCCGGGGAGCTGTTTTTT. The entire variable domain, with the rest obtained from reference TRBV14 and TRBJ2-2, is as follows: EAGVTQFPSHSVIEKGQTVTLRCDPISGHDNLYWYRRVMGKEIKFLLHFVKESKQDESGMPNNRFLAERTGGTYSTLKVQPAELEDSGVYFCASSRRLAASSGELFFGEGSRLTVL.

Here the CDR3 reads CSVGTVINYGYTF. Written as DNA, the CDR3 is TGCAGCGTTGGTACAGTTATCAACTATGGCTACACCTTC. This chain links TRBV29-1 with TRBJ1-2, with D uncertain. The V end lost 4 bases, the J end lost 2 bases, and 11 bases lay between the germline ends. Germline-derived CDR1 and CDR2 are SQVTM and ANQGSEA. CDR3 size: 13 residues.

This clonotype has a handful of counts. The gene calls are TRBV14 and TRBJ2-5; D gene unclear. This CDR3 is built from 13 residues. The germline V gene encodes CDR1 SGHDN and CDR2 FVKESK. V lost 1 base and J 2 bases, leaving 5 bases between the germline ends. CDR3 protein: CASSQAQQETQYF. The DNA of the CDR3 is TGTGCCAGCAGCCAAGCACAGCAAGAGACCCAGTACTTC.

The V gene is TRBV4-2, the J gene TRBJ1-2, with a weak D call TRBD1 (6 bases). Trimming left V 0 bases short and J 7 bases short, with 15 bases between. The germline V gene encodes CDR1 LGHNA and CDR2 YNFKEQ. The CDR3 sequence is 15 residues long. The CDR3 DNA sequence: TGTGCCAGCAGCCAAGATGGGCAGGGGAGGAGTGGCTACACCTTC. This encodes CASSQDGQGRSGYTF.

This clonotype was seen more than once but under ten times. This chain uses TRBV29-1 with TRBJ1-1; 8 nucleotides line up with TRBD1. The CDR3 sequence is 14 residues long. Trimming took 6 bases from V and 5 from J; bases not matched to a gene: 11. The germline CDR1 and CDR2 sequences are SQVTM and ANQGSEA. The CDR3: CSVDPRGRRTEAFF. DNA for the CDR3: TGCAGCGTCGACCCCAGGGGGCGGAGGACTGAAGCTTTCTTT.

The chain employs TRBV5-1 and TRBJ2-7, with D perhaps matching TRBD2 (5 bases). The V gene's germline CDR1 is SGHRS and CDR2 YFSETQ. This CDR3 is built from 16 residues. The ends were cut back, 2 bases at V and 1 base at J, with 16 bases in the middle. CDR3 sequence: CASSFGLASESYEQYF. For the CDR3, the DNA is TGCGCCAGCAGCTTCGGTTTAGCGAGCGAATCCTACGAGCAGTACTTC.

Ten or more counts support this clonotype. The rearrangement joins TRBV7-9 to TRBJ2-1; TRBD2 might be the D (6 bases). Looked up from germline, CDR1 is SEHNR and CDR2 is FQNEAQ (reference sequence). The length of the CDR3 is 13 residues. Trimming took off 2 bases at V and 8 bases at J, with 10 bases between the two ends. CDR3 in amino acids: CASSLIGGDEQFF. The CDR3 DNA is TGTGCCAGCAGCTTAATAGGAGGGGATGAGCAGTTCTTC.

The chain joins TRBV5-1 to TRBJ2-1; 10 bases are shared with TRBD2. Germline assignment: CDR1 SGHRS and CDR2 YFSETQ. With V trimmed by 4 bases and J by 2 bases, 6 bases remained unmatched. The CDR3 has 16 residues. CDR3 protein: CASSRLTSGTYNEQFF. DNA for the CDR3: TGCGCCAGCAGCAGACTAACTAGCGGGACCTACAATGAGCAGTTCTTC.

Only a few counts were recorded for this clonotype. The chain couples TRBV7-2 to TRBJ1-2; 9 bases map to TRBD1. V gave up 1 base and J gave up 5 bases; unmatched junction bases: 5. The CDR3 is made up of 15 amino acids. From germline, CDR1 is SGHTA and CDR2 FQGNSA. CDR3 amino acids: CASSLGDRVLYGYTF. The CDR3 DNA reads as TGTGCCAGCAGCTTAGGGGACAGGGTATTGTATGGCTACACCTTC.

Concerning this clonotype itself: One end of the junction does not line up with germline, which may come from a read error. V and J are TRBV5-5 and TRBJ2-1, with TRBD1 matching over 10 bases. The CDR3 is 13 amino acids. Per the germline V gene, CDR1 is SGHKS and CDR2 is YYEKEE (reference sequence). CDR3 amino acids: CASSRDRGNQQFF. In nucleotides, the CDR3 is TGTGCCAGCAGCCGGGACAGGGGCAATCAGCAGTTCTTC.

The chain uses TRBV6-8 and TRBJ1-6, with a possible D match to TRBD1 (5 bases). This CDR3 is 16 amino acids long. The germline V gene encodes CDR1 MNHGY and CDR2 SAAAGT. V lost 5 bases, J lost 12 bases, and 23 bases lay in between. CDR3 protein: CASSSPQGLEREPLHF. The DNA for the CDR3 is TGTGCCAGCAGTAGCCCTCAGGGACTTGAACGGGAACCCCTCCACTTT.

The rearrangement joins TRBV29-1 to TRBJ2-4; 9 bases are a match to TRBD1. The J call may be in error: the DNA end matches TRBJ2-7 better. CDR3 size: 12 residues. In germline, CDR1 is SQVTM, CDR2 ANQGSEA. In nucleotides, the CDR3 is TGCAGCACTACAGGGGGCCAGTACGAGCAGTACTTC. Residues: CSTTGGQYEQYF.

The chain combines TRBV27 with TRBJ2-5; 8 bases agree with TRBD2. Germline CDR1 MNHEY, CDR2 SMNVEV (reference sequence). The junction had 9 bases not matched to a gene; V was cut back by 7 bases and J by 5 bases. This CDR3 is 14 amino acids long. The CDR3 spells CASKLARGEETQYF. DNA for the CDR3: TGTGCCAGCAAACTAGCGCGGGGGGAGGAGACCCAGTACTTC.

The J gene is TRBJ2-5, the V gene TRBV18; D ambiguous. The V gene's germline CDR1 is KGHSH and CDR2 LQKENI. Trimming pared 3 bases from V and 11 bases from J, leaving 19 bases between. The CDR3 length is 14 residues. CDR3 DNA sequence: TGTGCCAGCTCACCGTCGCGGCTATACAATGAGCAGTACTTC. Amino acids: CASSPSRLYNEQYF. Filled out from reference TRBV18 and TRBJ2-5, the complete variable domain reads NAGVMQNPRHLVRRRGQEARLRCSPMKGHSHVYWYRQLPEEGLKFMVYLQKENIIDESGMPKERFSAEFPKEGPSILRIQQVVRGDSAAYFCASSPSRLYNEQYFGPGTRLLVL.